The 32 T cell receptor beta chains in this list originate from one sample, sequenced in a study of blood T cell repertoires in COVID-19 (TCRdb year 2020). The library was made by the immunoSEQ multiplex PCR assay. Not all clones reach the TCRdb copy of this immuneACCESS table, which keeps in-frame sequences only. Checked studies attribute under half of the gap to unresolved V genes and leave the rest unexplained. This sample has more than 55,000 clones in its table, and more than 80% of those were observed once. Jointly, the top ten make up around 7.7% of the sample. Input material: peripheral blood. These receptors were collected from a human donor with active COVID-19. The donor label of this sample is uncertain.

The chain is built from TRBV28 and TRBJ1-4, with a tentative D call TRBD1 (5 bases). CDR1 and CDR2 from the germline V gene are MDHEN and SYDVKM. V lost 2 bases, J lost 12 bases, and 13 bases lay in between. The CDR3 extends over 13 amino acids. CDR3: CASSLGRKGELFF. The CDR3 nucleotides read TGTGCCAGCAGTTTAGGCCGGAAAGGGGAACTGTTTTTT.

The rearrangement links TRBV12-3 or TRBV12-4 to TRBJ2-7; D not certain. The V and J ends lost 5 bases and 4 bases respectively, with 9 bases between them. CDR3 size: 12 residues. CDR3 sequence reads: CASSTPAYEQYF. As DNA, the CDR3 is TGTGCCAGCAGTACCCCTGCGTACGAGCAGTACTTC.

The chain couples TRBV7-6 to TRBJ2-2; the D gene is possibly TRBD2 (6 bases). Germline-derived CDR1 and CDR2 are SGHVS and FNYEAQ. Trimming took off 5 bases at V and 7 bases at J, with 20 bases between the two ends. This CDR3 region has 16 residues. Written as DNA, the CDR3 is TGTGCCAGCAGCCTTCAACCGGGAGTGTCGGGCGGGGAGCTGTTTTTT. Its translation is CASSLQPGVSGGELFF.

This clone was picked up one time. The rearrangement links TRBV28 to TRBJ1-3; 11 bases line up with TRBD1. The CDR3 covers 15 residues. J was trimmed by 2 bases and V by 8 bases; bases with no gene match: 5. The germline V gene encodes CDR1 MDHEN and CDR2 SYDVKM. The CDR3 coding sequence is TGTGCCAGCGGGACAGGGGGGCATGCTGGAAACACCATATATTTT. Its protein is CASGTGGHAGNTIYF. The complete variable domain, with remaining parts taken from reference TRBV28 and TRBJ1-3, reads DVKVTQSSRYLVKRTGEKVFLECVQDMDHENMFWYRQDPGLGLRLIYFSYDVKMKEKGDIPEGYSVSREKKERFSLILESASTNQTSMYLCASGTGGHAGNTIYFGEGSWLTVV.

The chain employs TRBV30 and TRBJ2-5, with TRBD2 matching over 9 bases. CDR1 is GTSNPN, CDR2 SVGIG, per germline (reference sequence). The CDR3 has 15 amino acids. With V trimmed by 4 bases and J by 2 bases, 8 bases remained unmatched. The CDR3 bases are TGTGCCTGGAACTATCTAAGCGGGGGGCAAGAGACCCAGTACTTC. Its translation is CAWNYLSGGQETQYF. The entire variable domain, with the rest obtained from reference TRBV30 and TRBJ2-5, is as follows: SQTIHQWPATLVQPVGSPLSLECTVEGTSNPNLYWYRQAAGRGLQLLFYSVGIGQISSEVPQNLSASRPQDRQFILSSKKLLLSDSGFYLCAWNYLSGGQETQYFGPGTRLLVL.

This chain connects TRBV19 to TRBJ2-1; D perhaps matches TRBD2 (6 bases). This CDR3 is 15 amino acids long. The V gene's germline CDR1 is LNHDA and CDR2 SQIVND (reference sequence). V was trimmed by 3 bases and J by 4 bases, leaving 13 bases between them. For the CDR3, the DNA is TGTGCCAGTAGTATCCGGGAGTTGGATTACAATGAGCAGTTCTTC. Translating gives CASSIRELDYNEQFF. The variable domain in full, with the rest retrieved from reference TRBV19 and TRBJ2-1, is DGGITQSPKYLFRKEGQNVTLSCEQNLNHDAMYWYRQDPGQGLRLIYYSQIVNDFQKGDIAEGYSVSREKKESFPLTVTSAQKNPTAFYLCASSIRELDYNEQFFGPGTRLTVL.

As regards this clone: At one end, the junction sequence differs from germline, possibly due to a read error. V is TRBV6-2 or TRBV6-3 and J is TRBJ1-2; 9 nucleotides line up with TRBD1. Per the germline V gene, CDR1 is MNHEY and CDR2 is SVGEGT. The CDR3 consists of 12 residues. The CDR3 sequence: CASSYSMGQGVF. CDR3 DNA: TGTGCCAGCAGTTACTCGATGGGACAGGGTGTCTTC.

This chain connects TRBV7-8 to TRBJ1-2; 8 bases map to TRBD1. This CDR3 has 14 amino acids. With 4 bases clipped from V and 7 bases from J, the junction kept 8 bases outside the gene matches. Germline CDR1 and CDR2: SGHVS and FQNEAQ. The CDR3 reads CASSSLRGPRGYTF. CDR3 nucleotides: TGTGCCAGCAGCTCACTCAGGGGGCCGCGTGGCTACACCTTC.

The V call is TRBV6-2 or TRBV6-3, the J call TRBJ2-1, with 11 bases aligning to TRBD2. This CDR3 comprises 15 residues. CDR1 and CDR2 from the germline V gene are MNHEY and SVGEGT. V lost 5 bases and J lost 6; bases outside the gene matches: 6. Here the CDR3 reads CASSHGTSGFNEQFF. The CDR3 region has the DNA TGTGCCAGCAGTCACGGGACTAGCGGATTCAATGAGCAGTTCTTC.

The chain has TRBV29-1 and TRBJ2-3, with D perhaps TRBD1 (7 bases). V shed 4 bases and J shed 6 bases, with 14 bases lying between them. There are 13 residues in the CDR3. Germline CDR1 and CDR2: SQVTM and ANQGSEA. CDR3 in amino acids: CSVATGAGDTQYF. The CDR3 coding sequence is TGCAGCGTTGCCACAGGGGCGGGGGATACGCAGTATTTT.

This clone was seen once. The chain combines TRBV28 with TRBJ2-7; D is possibly TRBD1 (5 bases). V was pared by 2 bases and J by 3 bases, with 11 bases between. There are 14 residues in the CDR3. Germline CDR1 is MDHEN and CDR2 is SYDVKM. For the CDR3, the DNA is TGTGCCAGCAGTTTAACAGGACCGAACTACGAGCAGTACTTC. It specifies CASSLTGPNYEQYF.

This clone was recorded once. The rearrangement joins TRBV5-4 to TRBJ2-3; the match to TRBD1 covers 8 bases. Germline CDR1 reads SGHNT; CDR2 reads YYREEE (reference sequence). J was trimmed by 1 base and V by 4 bases; bases with no gene match: 2. This CDR3 contains 14 residues. CDR3: CASSQGQGTDTQYF. The CDR3, as DNA: TGTGCCAGCAGCCAGGGACAGGGCACAGATACGCAGTATTTT.

The rearrangement uses TRBV19 and TRBJ2-1; TRBD2 aligns across 7 bases. This CDR3 contains 16 residues. V lost 6 bases, J lost 1 base, and 9 bases stayed unmatched. CDR1 is LNHDA and CDR2 is SQIVND in the germline V gene (reference sequence). The CDR3 loop reads CASRIGGAGSYNEQFF. CDR3 in DNA: TGTGCCAGTAGGATTGGGGGAGCGGGGTCCTACAATGAGCAGTTCTTC.

This clone was seen just once. This sequence joins TRBV7-2 and TRBJ2-4, with TRBD2 identical over 10 bases. V lost 2 bases to trimming and J lost 3 bases; unmatched junction nucleotides: 7. The germline V gene encodes CDR1 SGHTA and CDR2 FQGNSA. The CDR3 totals 17 residues. The CDR3 DNA is TGTGCCAGCAGCTTATTCTTGAGCGGGAGGGTCAAAAACATTCAGTACTTC. Its protein is CASSLFLSGRVKNIQYF.

The chain uses TRBV6-5 and TRBJ2-1; TRBD1 aligns across 8 bases. Germline V gene sequence: CDR1 MNHEY, CDR2 SVGAGI. The CDR3 is 14 residues long. After removal of 7 bases from V and 2 bases from J, the junction contained 4 bases not matched to a gene. CDR3 nucleotide sequence: TGTGCCAGCATCAGGACAGGGACCTACAATGAGCAGTTCTTC. This sequence encodes CASIRTGTYNEQFF.

The gene calls are TRBV5-4 and TRBJ2-6; D gene ambiguous. Germline-derived CDR1 and CDR2 are SGHNT and YYREEE (reference sequence). V lost 2 bases to trimming and J lost 0 bases, with 6 bases between them. The CDR3 extends over 15 amino acids. CDR3: CASSLESSGANVLTF. DNA of the CDR3: TGTGCCAGCAGCTTAGAGAGCTCTGGGGCCAACGTCCTGACTTTC. The full variable domain, its missing parts supplied by reference TRBV5-4 and TRBJ2-6, is ETGVTQSPTHLIKTRGQQVTLRCSSQSGHNTVSWYQQALGQGPQFIFQYYREEENGRGNFPPRFSGLQFPNYSSELNVNALELDDSALYLCASSLESSGANVLTFGAGSRLTVL.

The chain links TRBV14 to TRBJ2-7; 10 positions agree with TRBD2. CDR3 length: 15 residues. J was trimmed by 3 bases and V by 5 bases; bases with no gene match: 7. Germline loops: CDR1 SGHDN, CDR2 FVKESK. The CDR3 loop is CASSSEREGGYEQYF. The CDR3 DNA follows: TGTGCCAGCAGCTCCGAGCGGGAGGGAGGCTACGAGCAGTACTTC.

This chain links TRBV9 with TRBJ2-7; tentatively, D is TRBD1 (6 bases). This CDR3 region has 14 residues. Trimming removed 4 bases from V and 0 bases from J, with 11 bases in between. CDR1 is SGDLS and CDR2 is YYNGEE in the germline V gene. CDR3 sequence: CASSITGTSYEQYF. DNA for the CDR3: TGTGCCAGCAGCATCACAGGGACCTCCTACGAGCAGTACTTC.

The V and J genes are TRBV27 and TRBJ2-5; possible D gene TRBD2, 5 bases. The CDR3 is 13 residues long. V shed 3 bases and J shed 5 bases, with 10 bases lying between them. Per germline, CDR1 MNHEY and CDR2 SMNVEV (reference sequence). CDR3 bases: TGTGCCAGCAGTTTGTACGGGGATGAGACCCAGTACTTC. This gives the protein CASSLYGDETQYF.

The chain uses TRBV7-2 and TRBJ1-1; D gene unclear. Germline V lookup: CDR1 SGHTA, CDR2 FQGNSA. Trimming took off 2 bases at V and 0 bases at J, with 10 bases between the two ends. There are 15 residues in the CDR3. CDR3 protein: CASSLLKQLNTEAFF. The DNA for the CDR3 is TGTGCCAGCAGCTTATTGAAACAATTGAACACTGAAGCTTTCTTT. The whole variable domain, remainder taken from reference TRBV7-2 and TRBJ1-1, is GAGVSQSPSNKVTEKGKDVELRCDPISGHTALYWYRQSLGQGLEFLIYFQGNSAPDKSGLPSDRFSAERTGGSVSTLTIQRTQQEDSAVYLCASSLLKQLNTEAFFGQGTRLTVV.

This chain uses TRBV29-1 with TRBJ2-7, with D unclear. The CDR3 sequence is 12 residues long. Germline assignment: CDR1 SQVTM and CDR2 ANQGSEA. The V gene lost 4 bases and the J gene lost 2 bases, with 9 bases spanning the gap. This chain's CDR3 is CSVVLETYEQYF. The DNA of the CDR3 is TGCAGCGTTGTTTTAGAAACCTACGAGCAGTACTTC.

The chain couples TRBV6-1 to TRBJ2-7, with D unresolved. With 3 bases removed from V and 4 bases from J, the gap between germline ends came to 4 bases. CDR3 size: 11 residues. Germline assignment: CDR1 MNHNS and CDR2 SASEGT. CDR3 in DNA: TGTGCCAGCAGTGACAGGTACGAGCAGTACTTC. As protein: CASSDRYEQYF.

This rearrangement joins TRBV6-1 to TRBJ1-6; TRBD1 aligns across 8 bases. V trimming: 2 bases; J trimming: 7 bases; junction bases outside the gene matches: 1. The CDR3 is made up of 14 amino acids. Germline V gene lookup returns CDR1 MNHNS and CDR2 SASEGT. As DNA, the CDR3 is TGTGCCAGCAGTGAACGGGACAGGAATTCACCCCTCCACTTT. Protein: CASSERDRNSPLHF.

The chain has TRBV28 and TRBJ2-5; tentatively, D is TRBD1 (6 bases). CDR3 size: 13 residues. Germline CDR1 MDHEN, CDR2 SYDVKM. Trimming left V 6 bases short and J 5 bases short, with 13 bases between. The CDR3 nucleotides are TGTGCCAGCAGGTCAGGGGTAGTGGAGACCCAGTACTTC. Translation gives CASRSGVVETQYF.

The genes are TRBV4-1 and TRBJ2-3; TRBD2 might be the D (6 bases). The germline CDR1 and CDR2 sequences are MGHRA and YSYEKL. V was trimmed by 3 bases and J by 4 bases, leaving 23 bases between them. The CDR3 is 18 amino acids. CDR3 coding DNA: TGCGCCAGCAGCCAGTTCCTCTCAGGGCGGGGCTTCCCAGATACGCAGTATTTT. Its translation is CASSQFLSGRGFPDTQYF.

The chain carries TRBV6-2 or TRBV6-3 and TRBJ2-1, with TRBD2 matching 8 bases. V was pared by 1 base and J by 8 bases, with 7 bases of the junction left unmatched. The CDR3 spans 15 residues. Germline values: CDR1 MNHEY, CDR2 SVGEGT. The CDR3 is CASSYFGGAGYEQFF. In DNA, the CDR3 is TGTGCCAGCAGTTACTTCGGGGGGGCTGGGTATGAGCAGTTCTTC.

The rearrangement links TRBV10-3 to TRBJ2-7, with D hard to call. Deletions cut 4 bases from V and 0 bases from J, with 4 bases between. CDR3 size: 12 residues. Germline CDR1 ENHRY, CDR2 SYGVKD. CDR3 amino acids: CAISANSYEQYF. The DNA for the CDR3 is TGTGCCATCAGTGCAAACTCCTACGAGCAGTACTTC.

The rearrangement joins TRBV5-3 to TRBJ2-2, with 14 bases matching TRBD2. TRBV5-3 is labeled an ORF, and its function is uncertain. The ends lost 1 base at V and 3 bases at J; junction bases unmatched: 8. This CDR3 is built from 19 residues. The CDR3 here is CARSLPRLAGGPYTGELFF. DNA for the CDR3: TGTGCCAGAAGCTTGCCGCGACTAGCGGGAGGGCCGTACACCGGGGAGCTGTTTTTT.

Here the CDR3 reads CASSAFYGGTGLAPNYNEQFF. CDR3 DNA: TGTGCCAGCAGCGCTTTCTACGGGGGCACGGGACTAGCCCCCAACTACAATGAGCAGTTCTTC. This chain connects TRBV28 to TRBJ2-1, with TRBD2 matching over 9 bases. This CDR3 has 21 residues. V shed 6 bases, J shed 3 bases, and the junction held 24 bases outside the gene matches. Germline V lookup: CDR1 MDHEN, CDR2 SYDVKM.

The chain uses TRBV5-1 and TRBJ2-7; D might be TRBD2 (6 bases). This CDR3 has 16 residues. V dropped 0 bases and J dropped 0 bases, with 13 bases sitting between them. The germline CDR1 and CDR2 sequences are SGHRS and YFSETQ. The CDR3 bases are TGCGCCAGCAGCTTGGGTAGCGGATTAAGCTCCTACGAGCAGTACTTC. This sequence encodes CASSLGSGLSSYEQYF.

The rearrangement joins TRBV28 to TRBJ2-7; 9 bases are a match to TRBD1. J lost 4 bases, V lost 3 bases, and 7 bases had no gene match. Germline-derived CDR1 and CDR2 are MDHEN and SYDVKM. This CDR3 comprises 15 residues. CDR3 protein: CASSFPRQGGYEQYF. The DNA for the CDR3 is TGTGCCAGCAGTTTCCCCAGACAGGGGGGATACGAGCAGTACTTC. The full variable domain, completed using reference TRBV28 and TRBJ2-7, is DVKVTQSSRYLVKRTGEKVFLECVQDMDHENMFWYRQDPGLGLRLIYFSYDVKMKEKGDIPEGYSVSREKKERFSLILESASTNQTSMYLCASSFPRQGGYEQYFGPGTRLTVT.

In this sample, this clone turned up once. This chain uses TRBV11-2 with TRBJ2-2; 8 bases line up with TRBD1. CDR1 is SGHAT and CDR2 is FQNNGV in the germline V gene. The V and J ends lost 5 bases and 5 bases, in that order; junction bases with no gene match: 13. The CDR3 extends over 17 amino acids. CDR3 in amino acids: CASSKRTGFEGTGELFF. CDR3 DNA: TGTGCCAGCAGCAAACGGACAGGGTTCGAAGGGACCGGGGAGCTGTTTTTT.